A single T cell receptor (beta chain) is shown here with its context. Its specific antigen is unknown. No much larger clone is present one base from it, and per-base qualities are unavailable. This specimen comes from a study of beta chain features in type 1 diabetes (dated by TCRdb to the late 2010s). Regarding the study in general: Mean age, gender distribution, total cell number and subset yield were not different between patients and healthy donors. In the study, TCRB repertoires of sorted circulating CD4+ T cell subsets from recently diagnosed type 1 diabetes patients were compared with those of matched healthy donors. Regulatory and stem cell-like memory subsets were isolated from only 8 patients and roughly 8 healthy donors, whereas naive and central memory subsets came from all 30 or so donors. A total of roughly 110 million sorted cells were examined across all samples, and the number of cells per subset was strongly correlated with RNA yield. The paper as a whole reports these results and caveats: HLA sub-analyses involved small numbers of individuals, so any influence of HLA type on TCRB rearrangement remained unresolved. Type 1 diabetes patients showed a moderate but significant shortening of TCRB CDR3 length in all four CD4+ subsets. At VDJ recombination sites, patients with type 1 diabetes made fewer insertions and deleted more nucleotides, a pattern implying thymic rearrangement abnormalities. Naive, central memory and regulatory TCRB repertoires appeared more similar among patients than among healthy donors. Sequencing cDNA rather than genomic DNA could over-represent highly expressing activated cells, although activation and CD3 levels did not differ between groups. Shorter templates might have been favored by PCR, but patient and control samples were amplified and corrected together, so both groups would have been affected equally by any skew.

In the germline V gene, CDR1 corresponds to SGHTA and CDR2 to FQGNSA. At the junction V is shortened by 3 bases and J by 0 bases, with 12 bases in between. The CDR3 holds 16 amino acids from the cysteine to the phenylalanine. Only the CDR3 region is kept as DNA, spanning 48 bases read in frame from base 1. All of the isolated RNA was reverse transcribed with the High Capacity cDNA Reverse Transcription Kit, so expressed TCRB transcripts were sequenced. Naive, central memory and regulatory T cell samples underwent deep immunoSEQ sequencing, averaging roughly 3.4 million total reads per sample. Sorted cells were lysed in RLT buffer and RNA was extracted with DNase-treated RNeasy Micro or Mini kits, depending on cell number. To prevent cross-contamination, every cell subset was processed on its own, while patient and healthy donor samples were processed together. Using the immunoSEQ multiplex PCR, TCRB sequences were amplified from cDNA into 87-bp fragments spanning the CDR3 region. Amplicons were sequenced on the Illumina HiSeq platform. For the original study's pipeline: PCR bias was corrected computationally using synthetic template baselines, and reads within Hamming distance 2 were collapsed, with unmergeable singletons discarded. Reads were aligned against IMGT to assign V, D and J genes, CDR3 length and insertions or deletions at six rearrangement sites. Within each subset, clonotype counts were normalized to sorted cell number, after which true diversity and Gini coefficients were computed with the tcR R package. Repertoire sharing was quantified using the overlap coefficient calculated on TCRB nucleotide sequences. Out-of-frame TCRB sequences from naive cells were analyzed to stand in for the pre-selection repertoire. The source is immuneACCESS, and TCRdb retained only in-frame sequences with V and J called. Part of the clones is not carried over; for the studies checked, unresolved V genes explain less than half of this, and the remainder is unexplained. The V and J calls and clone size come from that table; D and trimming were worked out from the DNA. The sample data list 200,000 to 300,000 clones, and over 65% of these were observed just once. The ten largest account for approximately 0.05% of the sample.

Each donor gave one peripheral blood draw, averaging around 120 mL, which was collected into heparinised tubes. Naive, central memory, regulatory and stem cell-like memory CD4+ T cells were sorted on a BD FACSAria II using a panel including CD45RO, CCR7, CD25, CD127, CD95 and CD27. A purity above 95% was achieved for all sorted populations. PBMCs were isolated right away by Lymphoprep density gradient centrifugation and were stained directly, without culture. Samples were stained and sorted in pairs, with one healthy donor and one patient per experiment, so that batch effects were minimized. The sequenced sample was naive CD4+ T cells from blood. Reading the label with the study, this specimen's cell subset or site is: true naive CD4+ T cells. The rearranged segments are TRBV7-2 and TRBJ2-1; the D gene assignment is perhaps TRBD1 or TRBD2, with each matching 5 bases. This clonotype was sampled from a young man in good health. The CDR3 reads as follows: CASSLAGGGSYNEQFF. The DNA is TGTGCCAGCAGCTTGGCTGGTGGGGGCTCCTACAATGAGCAGTTCTTC.